This passage covers 5 T cell receptor beta chains from one sample sequenced in a study of blood T cell repertoires in COVID-19. Clones were read by immunoSEQ multiplex PCR, and TCRdb kept only the in-frame ones, dropping some. Of about half a million clones in the sample, around 85% were seen once. Sequencing was performed on peripheral blood. The origin of the receptors is a human donor in a cohort sampled during active COVID-19.

This clone appeared a few times. This chain links TRBV5-6 with TRBJ1-3; D is possibly TRBD1 (6 bases). CDR3 length equals 12 residues. Deletions cut 3 bases from V and 8 bases from J, with 9 bases between. From germline, CDR1 is SGHDT and CDR2 YYEEEE. The CDR3 DNA reads as TGTGCCAGCAGCTCGGACAGATACACCATATATTTT. This codes for CASSSDRYTIYF. Using reference TRBV5-6 and TRBJ1-3 for the parts outside the CDR3, the full variable domain is DAGVTQSPTHLIKTRGQQVTLRCSPKSGHDTVSWYQQALGQGPQFIFQYYEEEERQRGNFPDRFSGHQFPNYSSELNVNALLLGDSALYLCASSSDRYTIYFGEGSWLTVV.

The chain carries TRBV5-8 and TRBJ2-7; a possible D gene is TRBD2 (5 bases). This CDR3 has 14 residues. Deletions cut 3 bases from V and 7 bases from J, with 17 bases between. Looked up from germline, CDR1 is SGHTS and CDR2 is YDEGEE. DNA for the CDR3: TGTGCCAGCAGCTCCGACGTCGGTGGCGGGGAGCAGTACTTC. Protein sequence: CASSSDVGGGEQYF.

The rearrangement uses TRBV7-8 and TRBJ2-1; a possible D gene is TRBD1 (6 bases). The germline gives CDR1 SGHVS, CDR2 FQNEAQ. Trimming pared 5 bases from V and 9 bases from J, leaving 11 bases between. The CDR3 is made up of 12 amino acids. The CDR3 spells CASSLDSGEQFF. The CDR3 coding sequence is TGTGCCAGCAGCCTGGACAGCGGTGAGCAGTTCTTC. The full variable domain, with the rest looked up from reference TRBV7-8 and TRBJ2-1, is GAGVSQSPRYKVAKRGQDVALRCDPISGHVSLFWYQQALGQGPEFLTYFQNEAQLDKSGLPSDRFFAERPEGSVSTLKIQRTQQEDSAVYLCASSLDSGEQFFGPGTRLTVL.

The count of this clone is one. This chain uses TRBV7-2 with TRBJ2-3; 8 bases are shared with TRBD2. The CDR3 has 15 amino acids. Trimming took 1 base from V and 9 from J; bases not matched to a gene: 9. The germline V gene encodes CDR1 SGHTA and CDR2 FQGNSA. The CDR3 DNA follows: TGTGCCAGCAGCTTAGAGGTAGCGGGGAGCAAGACGCAGTATTTT. Translating it yields CASSLEVAGSKTQYF.

The chain employs TRBV6-5 and TRBJ1-2; TRBD1 agrees at 8 bases. CDR3 size: 15 residues. CDR1 and CDR2 from the germline V gene are MNHEY and SVGAGI. V was clipped by 0 bases and J by 1 base; unmatched bases: 1. This CDR3 is CASSYSTGDNYGYTF. The CDR3 nucleotides read TGTGCCAGCAGTTACTCGACAGGGGATAACTATGGCTACACCTTC.